This TCR beta chain was documented in a study of cytomegalovirus exposure and HLA in healthy donors. Study context: From HLA-typed donors, an early data release held tens of millions of unique TCRs. Study findings and constraints: Association of a missense DCLRE1C variant with TCR beta V- and J-gene trimming was reported in a later analysis. Presence/absence analyses treated sequencing depth as roughly uniform across donors.

Details on this clone: What it binds is not known.

The PCR had 60 Vbeta and 13 Jbeta primers. TCRdb's table, derived via immunoSEQ multiplex PCR, lists solely in-frame clones and lacks some. The profile covers 110,000 or so clones, with over 70% appearing a single time and about 6% taken by the ten largest. The CDR3 has 18 amino acids. Trimming cost V 5 bases and J 2 bases; bases outside gene matches: 17. Germline CDR1 and CDR2: SGHTA and FQGTGA. Sequenced material: PBMCs. The rearrangement links TRBV7-3 to TRBJ1-1, with 7 bases fitting TRBD1. The origin of this receptor is a male donor in good health and CMV-seronegative. The CDR3 is CASSRWTTGRTENTEAFF. The CDR3 coding sequence is TGTGCCAGCAGCCGATGGACGACAGGGCGGACGGAAAACACTGAAGCTTTCTTT.